These T cell receptor beta chains were read from a single sample in a study of a mutant IDH1 vaccine in newly diagnosed glioma. No antigen is known for these receptors. TCRdb keeps only in-frame clones here, not all; method: immunoSEQ multiplex PCR. There are 82,000 or so clones in the sample; 75% to 85% occur only once, and under 2.5% lies in the top ten. Sequenced material: PBMCs, taken from a glioma patient whose treatment included an IDH1 peptide vaccine. The receptors here all came from a man between 25 and 39 years old with glioma. Some clones in this sample may be carry-over from other donors' samples. Each CDR3 is given with its conserved first and last residue. A D gene is named only where the DNA matches it firmly. The size field is filled for only some rows; it gives once, few, many or a size class.

V	size	D	J	DNA	CDR3
TRBV5-4	-	TRBD1	TRBJ2-6	TGTGCCAGCAGCTACGGGACAGGGGGCCCCAACGTCCTGACTTTC	CASSYGTGGPNVLTF
TRBV27	-	-	TRBJ1-2	TGTGCCAGCAGTTTAACAAGAACTAACTATGGCTACACCTTC	CASSLTRTNYGYTF
TRBV7-8	-	-	TRBJ1-2	TGTGCCAGCAGCTTAGGTGCCGGGACCCTCGGAGGAGTGAGTGGCTACACCTTC	CASSLGAGTLGGVSGYTF
TRBV7-3	-	TRBD1	TRBJ1-1	TGTGCCAGCAGCGCTGGAACAGGGGGCAACACTGAAGCTTTCTTT	CASSAGTGGNTEAFF
TRBV5-6	-	TRBD2	TRBJ2-1	TGTGCCAGCAGCTCCGGACTAGCGGGGGTTTACAATGAGCAGTTCTTC	CASSSGLAGVYNEQFF
TRBV9	-	-	TRBJ2-2	TGTGCCAGCAGCGTAGCTCCAGGAACGAACACCGGGGAGCTGTTTTTT	CASSVAPGTNTGELFF
TRBV7-8	once	-	TRBJ2-5	TGTGCCAGCAGACCAAGGCGGATCCAAGAGACCCAGTACTTC	CASRPRRIQETQYF
TRBV5-1	-	TRBD1	TRBJ1-1	TGCGCCAGCAGCTCTGGACAGGGATCCACTGAAGCTTTCTTT	CASSSGQGSTEAFF
TRBV27	once	-	TRBJ1-6	TGTGCCAGCAGTTTAGAGGGGAGGGATTCACCCCTCCACTTT	CASSLEGRDSPLHF
TRBV5-1	-	-	TRBJ2-2	TGCGCCAGCAGCTTGGAAGGGATCGATACCGGGGAGCTGTTTTTT	CASSLEGIDTGELFF
TRBV7-8	-	-	TRBJ1-5	TGTGCCAGCAGCTTAGGGTACGCCAATCAGCCCCAGCATTTT	CASSLGYANQPQHF
TRBV28	-	-	TRBJ1-2	TGTGCCAGCAGAGCCCCGGGACCTCAAAACTATGGCTACACCTTC	CASRAPGPQNYGYTF
TRBV11-2	-	-	TRBJ2-5	TGTGCCAGCAGCTCAGTAGGGGGGGTGGAGACCCAGTACTTC	CASSSVGGVETQYF
TRBV11-2	-	TRBD2	TRBJ2-2	TGTGCCAGCAGCCGATCACTAGCGGGAGGGGCCACCGGGGAGCTGTTTTTT	CASSRSLAGGATGELFF
TRBV19	-	-	TRBJ1-5	TGTGCCAGTAGTATAGAAGACAACAATCAGCCCCAGCATTTT	CASSIEDNNQPQHF
TRBV10-3	-	-	TRBJ2-1	TGTGCCATCACCCCGGGGGCGGGCTCCTACAATGAGCAGTTCTTC	CAITPGAGSYNEQFF
TRBV7-9	-	TRBD2	TRBJ2-1	TGTGCCAGCAGCTTAGCCCTGACTAGCATGGATGAGCAGTTCTTC	CASSLALTSMDEQFF
TRBV6-5	-	-	TRBJ2-7	TGTGCCAGCAGTGTTGACGGCTACGAGCAGTACTTC	CASSVDGYEQYF
TRBV25-1	-	-	TRBJ1-1	TGTGCCAGCAGTGGGGTCAGGGGTTCGGTCACTGAAGCTTTCTTT	CASSGVRGSVTEAFF
TRBV28	-	TRBD2	TRBJ2-5	TGTGCCAGCAGGGCAGCGGGGGGGCATGAGACCCAGTACTTC	CASRAAGGHETQYF
TRBV21-1	-	-	TRBJ2-7	TGTGCCAGCAGCAACGATCATACCTACGAGCAGTACTTC	CASSNDHTYEQYF
TRBV28	-	TRBD1	TRBJ1-1	TGTGCCAGCAGTTCTCCGGGACAGGGATTTAAGGCTGAAGCTTTCTTT	CASSSPGQGFKAEAFF
TRBV27	-	TRBD1	TRBJ2-3	TGTGCCAGCAGTTTGCAAGCGGACAGGTGGGGAGATACGCAGTATTTT	CASSLQADRWGDTQYF